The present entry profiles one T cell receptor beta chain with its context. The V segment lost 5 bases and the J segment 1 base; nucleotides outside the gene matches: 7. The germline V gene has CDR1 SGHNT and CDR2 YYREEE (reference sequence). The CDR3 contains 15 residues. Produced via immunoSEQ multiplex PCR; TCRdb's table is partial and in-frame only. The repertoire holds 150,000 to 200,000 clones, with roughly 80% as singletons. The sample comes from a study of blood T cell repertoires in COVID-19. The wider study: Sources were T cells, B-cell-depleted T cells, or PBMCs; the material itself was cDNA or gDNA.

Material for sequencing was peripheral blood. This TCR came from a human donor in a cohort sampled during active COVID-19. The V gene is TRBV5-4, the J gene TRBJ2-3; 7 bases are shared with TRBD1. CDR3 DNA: TGTGCCAGCAGGGCCGGGACAGAGGGCACAGATACGCAGTATTTT. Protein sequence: CASRAGTEGTDTQYF.